These 20 T cell receptor beta chains came from one sample sequenced in a study of shared clonotypes between healthy human individuals. CD45RO-negative CD8 cells positively selected for CCR7 made up the naive population, which excluded terminally differentiated effector memory CD45RA+ cells. This table comes from immunoSEQ multiplex PCR, and its TCRdb copy is limited to in-frame clones, with some not included. The sample has about 680,000 clones; about 90% are singletons. Sequenced material: naive CD8+ T cells sorted from blood. These receptors were collected from a man between 25 and 39 years old in good health.

The gene calls are TRBV29-1 and TRBJ2-1; the D is unclear. Germline lookup yields CDR1 SQVTM and CDR2 ANQGSEA. Trimming removed 1 base from V and 7 bases from J, with 11 bases in between. This CDR3 is 13 amino acids long. CDR3: CSVEVGFENEQFF. The CDR3 DNA sequence: TGCAGCGTTGAAGTGGGGTTTGAAAATGAGCAGTTCTTC.

The V call is TRBV27, the J call TRBJ1-1; D gene ambiguous. CDR3 length: 14 residues. The germline V and J ends were trimmed by 0 bases and 1 base, with 6 bases remaining between them. The germline gives CDR1 MNHEY, CDR2 SMNVEV (reference sequence). CDR3: CASSLSLANTEAFF. The CDR3 coding sequence is TGTGCCAGCAGTTTATCCCTGGCGAACACTGAAGCTTTCTTT.

This sequence joins TRBV9 and TRBJ2-7, with 9 bases identical to TRBD1. The CDR3 extends over 15 amino acids. After removal of 4 bases from V and 5 bases from J, the junction contained 10 bases not matched to a gene. CDR1 SGDLS and CDR2 YYNGEE come from the germline V gene. In DNA, the CDR3 is TGTGCCAGCAGCTCCCCGGGACAGGGTTTCGACGAGCAGTACTTC. It yields the protein CASSSPGQGFDEQYF.

This chain uses TRBV27 with TRBJ2-1; 9 bases align to TRBD2. Germline values: CDR1 MNHEY, CDR2 SMNVEV (reference sequence). There are 17 residues in the CDR3. J lost 7 bases, V lost 3 bases, and 13 bases had no gene match. This CDR3 reads CASSFGLARSEGNEQFF. The CDR3 nucleotides read TGTGCCAGCAGTTTCGGACTAGCGAGGAGCGAAGGGAATGAGCAGTTCTTC.

The CDR3 reads CASSGTSGRGLETQYF. The CDR3 nucleotides read TGTGCCAGCAGTGGGACTAGCGGGAGGGGGCTGGAGACCCAGTACTTC. The chain links TRBV27 to TRBJ2-5; 16 positions match TRBD2. V was pared by 5 bases and J by 5 bases, with 5 bases of the junction left unmatched. The CDR3 is made up of 16 amino acids. CDR1 is MNHEY, CDR2 SMNVEV, per germline (reference sequence).

The genes are TRBV28 and TRBJ2-1; TRBD2 matches 7 bases. Germline trimming cut 4 bases from V and 2 bases from J; bases unmatched to any gene: 14. The germline CDR1 and CDR2 sequences are MDHEN and SYDVKM. This CDR3 contains 18 residues. Here the CDR3 reads CASSSPTRAGAPYNEQFF. CDR3 coding DNA: TGTGCCAGCAGTTCCCCAACTAGGGCGGGAGCCCCCTACAATGAGCAGTTCTTC.

This clone was counted once. This chain connects TRBV7-9 to TRBJ1-2, with a weak D call TRBD1 (6 bases). The germline V gene has CDR1 SEHNR and CDR2 FQNEAQ (reference sequence). The CDR3 extends over 13 amino acids. Trimming stripped 5 bases from V and 4 bases from J, with 11 bases between. The CDR3 sequence is CASSQGTVYGYTF. In DNA, the CDR3 is TGTGCCAGCAGCCAGGGGACCGTCTATGGCTACACCTTC.

This rearrangement joins TRBV2 to TRBJ2-5, with TRBD2 matching 11 bases. From germline, CDR1 is SNHLY and CDR2 FYNNEI. J gave up 0 bases and V 7 bases, and 13 bases lay outside the gene matches. This CDR3 has 18 residues. The CDR3 reads CASTLPPGLAGHQETQYF. CDR3 nucleotide sequence: TGTGCCAGCACCCTTCCACCAGGACTAGCGGGCCACCAAGAGACCCAGTACTTC.

This chain joins TRBV7-3 and TRBJ2-1; no definite D call. This CDR3 is built from 13 residues. V was pared by 1 base and J by 6 bases, with 7 bases between. Looked up from germline, CDR1 is SGHTA and CDR2 is FQGTGA. The CDR3 DNA sequence: TGTGCCAGCAGCTTAAGGTTTGGCAATGAGCAGTTCTTC. Translating it yields CASSLRFGNEQFF.

This rearrangement joins TRBV5-1 to TRBJ2-7; TRBD2 might be the D (6 bases). V shed 1 base and J shed 2 bases, with 13 bases lying between them. CDR3 length equals 15 residues. CDR1 SGHRS and CDR2 YFSETQ come from the germline V gene. CDR3 protein: CASSLSLAPTYEQYF. DNA of the CDR3: TGCGCCAGCAGCTTGTCGCTAGCGCCTACCTACGAGCAGTACTTC.

This clone was observed once. The chain has TRBV2 and TRBJ2-7, with D perhaps TRBD1 (5 bases). Trimming took off 6 bases at V and 3 bases at J, with 12 bases between the two ends. The germline CDR1 and CDR2 sequences are SNHLY and FYNNEI. This CDR3 region has 13 residues. CDR3 region: CASRVTANYEQYF. CDR3 nucleotide sequence: TGTGCCAGCAGGGTGACAGCTAACTACGAGCAGTACTTC.

This chain uses TRBV28 with TRBJ2-1; 14 bases align to TRBD2. Germline V CDR1 and CDR2: MDHEN, SYDVKM. This CDR3 contains 19 residues. J lost 6 bases, V lost 5 bases, and 15 bases had no gene match. CDR3 nucleotides: TGTGCCAGCAGTGATCCCCCGGGACTAGCGGGAGTAGGGGTCAATGAGCAGTTCTTC. Its protein is CASSDPPGLAGVGVNEQFF.

The chain is built from TRBV10-3 and TRBJ2-1, with D hard to call. With 3 bases removed from V and 3 bases from J, the gap between germline ends came to 9 bases. Looked up from germline, CDR1 is ENHRY and CDR2 is SYGVKD. The CDR3 is 14 amino acids. For the CDR3, the DNA is TGTGCCATCAGTGATTTGGTGAACTACAATGAGCAGTTCTTC. It is translated as CAISDLVNYNEQFF.

The chain has TRBV19 and TRBJ1-1, with no clear D. Trimming shortened V by 3 bases and J by 7 bases, and 6 bases separated the two germline ends. Germline V CDR1 and CDR2: LNHDA, SQIVND (reference sequence). The CDR3 sequence is 11 residues long. The CDR3 DNA follows: TGTGCCAGTAGTATTAGTGGTGAAGCTTTCTTT. Encoded protein: CASSISGEAFF. Complete variable domain (other parts from reference TRBV19 and TRBJ1-1): DGGITQSPKYLFRKEGQNVTLSCEQNLNHDAMYWYRQDPGQGLRLIYYSQIVNDFQKGDIAEGYSVSREKKESFPLTVTSAQKNPTAFYLCASSISGEAFFGQGTRLTVV.

V and J are TRBV4-3 and TRBJ2-6; D gene ambiguous. The CDR3 is 16 residues long. The V gene's germline CDR1 is LGHNA and CDR2 YSLEER. V was pared by 3 bases and J by 2 bases, with 11 bases between. CDR3 residues: CASSQVRSTGANVLTF. As DNA, the CDR3 is TGCGCCAGCAGCCAGGTTAGGAGTACTGGGGCCAACGTCCTGACTTTC.

The chain carries TRBV19 and TRBJ2-1, with 9 bases identical to TRBD1. Germline loops: CDR1 LNHDA, CDR2 SQIVND (reference sequence). Germline trimming cut 3 bases from V and 0 bases from J; bases unmatched to any gene: 6. The CDR3 consists of 17 residues. The CDR3 region has the DNA TGTGCCAGTAGTATGGGACAGGGCCTTAGCTCCTACAATGAGCAGTTCTTC. Protein product: CASSMGQGLSSYNEQFF. The full variable domain, its missing parts supplied by reference TRBV19 and TRBJ2-1, is DGGITQSPKYLFRKEGQNVTLSCEQNLNHDAMYWYRQDPGQGLRLIYYSQIVNDFQKGDIAEGYSVSREKKESFPLTVTSAQKNPTAFYLCASSMGQGLSSYNEQFFGPGTRLTVL.

The rearrangement uses TRBV7-9 and TRBJ2-5; D is unresolved. Deletions cut 5 bases from V and 5 bases from J, with 15 bases between. CDR3 length: 14 residues. Germline lookup yields CDR1 SEHNR and CDR2 FQNEAQ (reference sequence). CDR3 residues: CASSPPVGRETQYF. In DNA form, the CDR3 reads TGTGCCAGCAGCCCCCCCGTGGGCAGGGAGACCCAGTACTTC.

This clone was seen once. V usage is TRBV14 and J usage is TRBJ2-7; 7 bases agree with TRBD2. The CDR3 is made up of 16 amino acids. CDR1 SGHDN and CDR2 FVKESK come from the germline V gene. Trimming at V came to 4 bases and at J to 4 bases, leaving 13 bases not matched to a gene. CDR3 amino acids: CASSPREGTIKYEQYF. In DNA, the CDR3 is TGTGCCAGCAGCCCGCGTGAAGGGACTATTAAATACGAGCAGTACTTC.

The chain uses TRBV15 and TRBJ2-1; 9 bases are shared with TRBD2. V lost 0 bases and J lost 10; bases outside the gene matches: 10. The germline CDR1 and CDR2 sequences are LNHNV and YYDKDF (reference sequence). The CDR3 has 16 amino acids. Here the CDR3 reads CATSRDRGLAGNEQFF. As DNA, the CDR3 is TGTGCCACCAGCAGAGATCGCGGTCTAGCGGGGAACGAGCAGTTCTTC.

The genes are TRBV9 and TRBJ1-2, with D tentatively TRBD1 (6 bases). The germline gives CDR1 SGDLS, CDR2 YYNGEE. The CDR3 is made up of 16 amino acids. Between the trimmed V and J ends, which lost 4 bases and 8 bases, there was a span of 24 bases. As DNA, the CDR3 is TGTGCCAGCAGCACACAATCAGGGGTGGGAGTGGAAGGCTACACCTTC. The encoded protein is CASSTQSGVGVEGYTF.